A selection of T cell receptor beta chains follows, all from one sample in a study of CD8 T cells in Susac syndrome. TCRdb re-derived calls from the immunoSEQ multiplex PCR reads in MiXCR, one entry per CDR3 protein. The sample has 250,000 to 350,000 distinct CDR3 sequences, around 90% seen once. Material: CD4+ T cells from PBMCs. The receptor source for this set is a human donor with multiple sclerosis. CDR3s include the opening cysteine and the closing phenylalanine or tryptophan. D genes are given only for firm matches. For some rows the clone size is stated as once, few or many, or as a class when expanded; others skip it.

D gene	V gene	J gene	clone size	CDR3 DNA	CDR3 protein
NA	TRBV29-1	TRBJ2-1	NA	TGCAGCTTAGGGTCTTCCCCCTACAATGAGCAGTTCTTC	CSLGSSPYNEQFF
TRBD1	TRBV2	TRBJ1-2	NA	TGTGCCAGCAGTCTAAGACAGGGATCCTATGGCTACACCTTC	CASSLRQGSYGYTF
NA	TRBV9	TRBJ1-5	NA	TGTGCCAGCAGCGTATCAGGGTACCAGCCCCAGCATTTT	CASSVSGYQPQHF
TRBD1	TRBV9	TRBJ2-7	NA	TGTGCCAGCAGCCCGAGAGGGGACAGGGAGTCCTACGAGCAGTACTTC	CASSPRGDRESYEQYF
NA	TRBV20-1	TRBJ2-7	once	TGCAGTGCTAGAGGGGACCTCCTCAGCCCCAACTACGAGCAGTACTTC	CSARGDLLSPNYEQYF
NA	TRBV3-1	TRBJ2-4	NA	TGTGCCAGCAGCCAAGTCGTCGAAAACATTCAGTACTTC	CASSQVVENIQYF
NA	TRBV19	TRBJ2-3	NA	TGTGCCAGTAGTGCAACCAGTAGCACAGATACGCAGTATTTT	CASSATSSTDTQYF
NA	TRBV30	TRBJ2-7	NA	TGTGCCTGGAGTGCCAACAGGGTTGAGCAGTACTTC	CAWSANRVEQYF
NA	TRBV18	TRBJ2-7	few	TGTGCCAGCTCACCATCTAGCTCCACGGCCTACGAGCAGTACTTC	CASSPSSSTAYEQYF
TRBD1	TRBV18	TRBJ2-7	NA	TGTGCCAGCTCACCGCCCCGGACAGGGTCCTACGAGCAGTACTTC	CASSPPRTGSYEQYF
NA	TRBV29-1	TRBJ2-3	NA	TGCAGCGTTGAAGAGATTGCGGGACAGATAAGCACAGATACGCAGTATTTT	CSVEEIAGQISTDTQYF
NA	TRBV6-5	TRBJ1-1	NA	TGTGCCAGCAGCCAACGATCGAACCAGAACACTGAAGCTTTCTTT	CASSQRSNQNTEAFF
TRBD2	TRBV5-1	TRBJ2-5	NA	TGCGCCAGCAGCTCGGCGCGGCTAGCGGGGGAAGAGACCCAGTACTTC	CASSSARLAGEETQYF
NA	TRBV5-1	TRBJ2-5	NA	TGCGCCAGCAGCTTGGCCGTCGGACAGAGCAACCAAGAGACCCAGTACTTC	CASSLAVGQSNQETQYF
NA	TRBV5-1	TRBJ2-3	NA	TGCGCCAGCAGCGATCCGGGGTTAAGCACAGATACGCAGTATTTT	CASSDPGLSTDTQYF
NA	TRBV20-1	TRBJ1-1	NA	TGCAGTGCAGTTGGGGTCGCGAACACTGAAGCTTTCTTT	CSAVGVANTEAFF
NA	TRBV7-2	TRBJ2-1	NA	TGTGCCAGCAGCTTAGGAGGGGGGCAGTTCTTC	CASSLGGGQFF